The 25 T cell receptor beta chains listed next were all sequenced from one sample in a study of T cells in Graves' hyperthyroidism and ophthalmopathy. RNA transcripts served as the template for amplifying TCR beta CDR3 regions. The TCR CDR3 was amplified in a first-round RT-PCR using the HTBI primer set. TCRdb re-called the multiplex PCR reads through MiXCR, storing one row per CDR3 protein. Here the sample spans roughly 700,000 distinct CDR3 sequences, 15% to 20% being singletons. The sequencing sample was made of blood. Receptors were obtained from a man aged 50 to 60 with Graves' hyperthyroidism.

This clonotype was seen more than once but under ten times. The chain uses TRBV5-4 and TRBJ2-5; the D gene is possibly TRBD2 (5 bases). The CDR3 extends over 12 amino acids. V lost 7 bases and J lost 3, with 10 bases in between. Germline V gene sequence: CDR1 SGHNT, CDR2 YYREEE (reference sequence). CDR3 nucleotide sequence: TGTGCCAGCGGCGGGTCCGAAGAGACCCAGTACTTC. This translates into CASGGSEETQYF.

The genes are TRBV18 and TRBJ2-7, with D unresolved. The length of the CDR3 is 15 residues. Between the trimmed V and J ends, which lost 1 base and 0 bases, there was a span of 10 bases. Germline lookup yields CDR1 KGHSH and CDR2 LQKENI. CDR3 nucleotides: TGTGCCAGCTCACCACAATCGGATAGCTCCTACGAGCAGTACTTC. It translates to CASSPQSDSSYEQYF.

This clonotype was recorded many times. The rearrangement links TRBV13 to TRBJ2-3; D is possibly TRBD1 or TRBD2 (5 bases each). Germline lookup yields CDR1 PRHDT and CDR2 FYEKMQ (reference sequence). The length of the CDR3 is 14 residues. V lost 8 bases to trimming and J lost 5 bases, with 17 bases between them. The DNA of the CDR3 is TGTGCCAGCGGAACCGGGGCCGACCAAGATACGCAGTATTTT. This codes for CASGTGADQDTQYF.

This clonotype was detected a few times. The CDR3 region has the DNA TGTGCCAGCAGTTATAACGAGCAGTACTTC. Its protein is CASSYNEQYF. This rearrangement joins TRBV27 to TRBJ2-7; D gene ambiguous. The germline V and J ends were trimmed by 4 bases and 5 bases, with 3 bases remaining between them. This CDR3 region has 10 residues. Germline values: CDR1 MNHEY, CDR2 SMNVEV (reference sequence).

The CDR3 nucleotides read TGCAGTGCACCGGGACAGGGGGCCGCCTATGGCTACACCTTC. Its translation is CSAPGQGAAYGYTF. The V gene is TRBV20-1, the J gene TRBJ1-2; 12 positions match TRBD1. The V gene's germline CDR1 is DFQATT and CDR2 SNEGSKA (reference sequence). V lost 6 bases, J lost 4 bases, and 6 bases stayed unmatched. This CDR3 comprises 14 residues.

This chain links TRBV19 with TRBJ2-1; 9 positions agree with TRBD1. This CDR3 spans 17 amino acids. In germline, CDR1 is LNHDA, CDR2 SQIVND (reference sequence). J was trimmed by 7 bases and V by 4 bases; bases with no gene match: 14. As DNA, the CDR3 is TGTGCCAGTAGTAAACTCCCGGGACAGGGCCCGAGAAATGAGCAGTTCTTC. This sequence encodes CASSKLPGQGPRNEQFF.

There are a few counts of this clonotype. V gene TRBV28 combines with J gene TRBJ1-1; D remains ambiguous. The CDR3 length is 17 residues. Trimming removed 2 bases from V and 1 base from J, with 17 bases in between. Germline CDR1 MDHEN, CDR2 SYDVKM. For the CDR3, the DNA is TGTGCCAGCAGTTTAGGCAGGTCTAGCCCCAAGAACACTGAAGCTTTCTTT. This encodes CASSLGRSSPKNTEAFF.

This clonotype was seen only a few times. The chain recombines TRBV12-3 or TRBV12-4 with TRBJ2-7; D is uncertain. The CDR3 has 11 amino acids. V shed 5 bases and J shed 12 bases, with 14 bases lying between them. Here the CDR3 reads CASSARRKPYF. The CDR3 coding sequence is TGTGCCAGCAGTGCCCGGAGAAAGCCGTACTTC.

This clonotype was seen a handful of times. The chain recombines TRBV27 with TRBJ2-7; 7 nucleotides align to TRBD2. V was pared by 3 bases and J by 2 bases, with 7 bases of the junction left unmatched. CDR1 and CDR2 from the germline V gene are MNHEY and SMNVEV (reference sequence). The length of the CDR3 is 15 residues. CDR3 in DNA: TGTGCCAGCAGTTTCCGGGGGGTACAACCCTACGAGCAGTACTTC. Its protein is CASSFRGVQPYEQYF.

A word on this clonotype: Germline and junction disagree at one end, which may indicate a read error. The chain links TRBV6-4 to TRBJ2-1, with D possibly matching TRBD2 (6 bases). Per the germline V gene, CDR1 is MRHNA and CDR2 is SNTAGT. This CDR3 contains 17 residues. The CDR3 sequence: CASSQHPQEGQYNEQFF. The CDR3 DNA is TGCGCCAGCAGCCAACACCCTCAGGAGGGGCAGTACAATGAGCAGTTCTTC.

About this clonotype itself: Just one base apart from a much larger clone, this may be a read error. The CDR3 coding sequence is TGTGCCAGCAGCTTAGTCGGGACAGGGACTTACAATGAGCAGTTCTTC. It specifies CASSLVGTGTYNEQFF. The chain recombines TRBV7-2 with TRBJ2-1; 9 nucleotides agree with TRBD1. V lost 1 base, J lost 4 bases, and 5 bases stayed unmatched. CDR1 and CDR2 (germline): SGHTA, FQGNSA. This CDR3 has 16 amino acids.

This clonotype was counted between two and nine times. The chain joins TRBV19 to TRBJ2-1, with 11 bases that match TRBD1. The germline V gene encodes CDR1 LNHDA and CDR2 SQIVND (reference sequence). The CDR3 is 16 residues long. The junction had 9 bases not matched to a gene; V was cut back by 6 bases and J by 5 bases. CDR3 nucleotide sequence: TGTGCCAGTAGGATGGGGGGACAGGGGGGACACAATGAGCAGTTCTTC. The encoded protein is CASRMGGQGGHNEQFF.

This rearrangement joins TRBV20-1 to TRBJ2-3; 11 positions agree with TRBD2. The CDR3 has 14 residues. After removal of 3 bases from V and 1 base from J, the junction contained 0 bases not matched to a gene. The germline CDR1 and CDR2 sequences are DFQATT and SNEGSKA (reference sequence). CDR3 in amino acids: CSARTSGGTDTQYF. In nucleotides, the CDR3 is TGCAGTGCTAGGACTAGCGGGGGCACAGATACGCAGTATTTT.

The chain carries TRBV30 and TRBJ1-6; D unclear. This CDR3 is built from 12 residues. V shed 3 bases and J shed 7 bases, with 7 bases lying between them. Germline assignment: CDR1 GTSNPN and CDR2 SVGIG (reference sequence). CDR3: CAWSPRNSPLHF. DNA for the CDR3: TGTGCCTGGAGCCCTAGGAATTCACCCCTCCACTTT. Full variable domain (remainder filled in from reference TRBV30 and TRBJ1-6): SQTIHQWPATLVQPVGSPLSLECTVEGTSNPNLYWYRQAAGRGLQLLFYSVGIGQISSEVPQNLSASRPQDRQFILSSKKLLLSDSGFYLCAWSPRNSPLHFGNGTRLTVT.

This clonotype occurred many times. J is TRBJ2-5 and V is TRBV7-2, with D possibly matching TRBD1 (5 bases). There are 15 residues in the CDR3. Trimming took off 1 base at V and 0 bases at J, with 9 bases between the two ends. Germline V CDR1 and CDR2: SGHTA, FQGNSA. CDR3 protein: CASSLVPGYQETQYF. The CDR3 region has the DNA TGTGCCAGCAGCTTAGTACCAGGGTACCAAGAGACCCAGTACTTC.

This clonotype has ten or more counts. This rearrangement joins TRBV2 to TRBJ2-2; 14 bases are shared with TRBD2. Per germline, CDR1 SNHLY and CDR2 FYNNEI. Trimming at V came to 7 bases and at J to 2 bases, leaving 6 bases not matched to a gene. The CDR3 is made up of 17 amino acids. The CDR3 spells CASIPGLAGVNTGELFF. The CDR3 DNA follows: TGTGCCAGCATTCCGGGACTAGCGGGAGTAAACACCGGGGAGCTGTTTTTT. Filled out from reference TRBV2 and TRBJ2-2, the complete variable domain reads EPEVTQTPSHQVTQMGQEVILRCVPISNHLYFYWYRQILGQKVEFLVSFYNNEISEKSEIFDDQFSVERPDGSNFTLKIRSTKLEDSAMYFCASIPGLAGVNTGELFFGEGSRLTVL.

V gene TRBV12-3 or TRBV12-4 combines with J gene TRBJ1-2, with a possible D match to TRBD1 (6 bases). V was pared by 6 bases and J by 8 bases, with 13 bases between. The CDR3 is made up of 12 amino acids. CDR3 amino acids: CASRSHREGYTF. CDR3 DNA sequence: TGTGCCAGCAGATCCCACAGGGAGGGCTACACCTTC.

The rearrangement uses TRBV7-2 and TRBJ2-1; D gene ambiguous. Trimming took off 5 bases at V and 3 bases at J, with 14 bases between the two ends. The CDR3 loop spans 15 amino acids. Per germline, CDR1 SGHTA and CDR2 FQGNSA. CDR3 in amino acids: CASSPYRPDYNEQFF. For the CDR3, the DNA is TGTGCCAGCAGCCCCTACCGGCCCGACTACAATGAGCAGTTCTTC.

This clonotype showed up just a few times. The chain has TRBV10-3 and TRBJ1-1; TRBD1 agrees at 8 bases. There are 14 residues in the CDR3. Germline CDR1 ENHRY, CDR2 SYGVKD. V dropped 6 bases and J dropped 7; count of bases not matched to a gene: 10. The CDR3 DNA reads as TGTGCCATCAGGGAACAGGGGGGCGGCCTTGAAGCTTTCTTT. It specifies CAIREQGGGLEAFF.

CDR3: CASSSQGIDGYTF. Here the CDR3 DNA reads TGCGCCAGCAGCTCTCAGGGGATCGACGGCTACACCTTC. The gene calls are TRBV5-1 and TRBJ1-2, with D possibly being TRBD1 (6 bases). In germline, CDR1 is SGHRS, CDR2 YFSETQ. Trimming took 3 bases from V and 8 from J, leaving 14 bases between them. CDR3 length equals 13 residues. The complete variable domain, with remaining parts taken from reference TRBV5-1 and TRBJ1-2, reads KAGVTQTPRYLIKTRGQQVTLSCSPISGHRSVSWYQQTPGQGLQFLFEYFSETQRNKGNFPGRFSGRQFSNSRSEMNVSTLELGDSALYLCASSSQGIDGYTFGSGTRLTVV.

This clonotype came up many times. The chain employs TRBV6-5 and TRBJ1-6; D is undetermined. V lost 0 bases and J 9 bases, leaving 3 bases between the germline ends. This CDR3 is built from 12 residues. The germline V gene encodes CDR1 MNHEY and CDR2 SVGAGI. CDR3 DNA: TGTGCCAGCAGTTACTCGGGTTCACCCCTCCACTTT. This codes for CASSYSGSPLHF.

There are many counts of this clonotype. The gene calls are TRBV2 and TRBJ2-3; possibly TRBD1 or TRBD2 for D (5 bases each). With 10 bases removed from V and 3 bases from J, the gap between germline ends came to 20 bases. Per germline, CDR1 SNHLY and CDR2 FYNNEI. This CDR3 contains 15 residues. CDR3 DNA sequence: TGTGCCACCCAACCCGGGACCCACCGAACAGATACGCAGTATTTT. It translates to CATQPGTHRTDTQYF.

CDR3 loop: CATSDPGTSGRALLNEQFF. The DNA of the CDR3 is TGTGCCACCAGTGACCCCGGGACTAGCGGGAGGGCCCTCTTAAATGAGCAGTTCTTC. The rearrangement links TRBV24-1 to TRBJ2-1; TRBD2 agrees at 16 bases. Per germline, CDR1 KGHDR and CDR2 SFDVKD. This CDR3 has 19 amino acids. V shed 4 bases, J shed 7 bases, and the junction held 12 bases outside the gene matches.

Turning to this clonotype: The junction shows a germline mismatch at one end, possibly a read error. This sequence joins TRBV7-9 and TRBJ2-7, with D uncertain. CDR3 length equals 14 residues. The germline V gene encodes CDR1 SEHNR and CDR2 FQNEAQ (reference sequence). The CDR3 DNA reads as TGTACCAGCAGCTCCGAGGTGACATGGTACGAGCAGTACTTC. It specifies CTSSSEVTWYEQYF.

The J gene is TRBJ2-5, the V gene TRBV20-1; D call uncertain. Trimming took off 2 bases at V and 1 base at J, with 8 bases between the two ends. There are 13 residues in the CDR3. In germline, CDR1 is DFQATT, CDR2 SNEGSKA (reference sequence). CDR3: CSARSLPQETQYF. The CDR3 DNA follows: TGCAGTGCTAGAAGTCTACCCCAAGAGACCCAGTACTTC.